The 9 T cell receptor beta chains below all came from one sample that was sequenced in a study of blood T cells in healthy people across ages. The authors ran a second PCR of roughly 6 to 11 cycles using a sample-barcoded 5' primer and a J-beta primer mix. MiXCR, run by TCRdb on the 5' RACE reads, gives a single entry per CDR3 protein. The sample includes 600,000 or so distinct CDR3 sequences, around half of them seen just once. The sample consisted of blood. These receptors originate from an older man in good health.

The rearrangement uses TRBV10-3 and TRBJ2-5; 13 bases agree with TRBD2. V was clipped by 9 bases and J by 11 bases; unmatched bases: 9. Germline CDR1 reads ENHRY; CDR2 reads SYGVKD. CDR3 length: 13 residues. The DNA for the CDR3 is TGTGCCATGACTAGCGGGGGGTTGAATGAGCAGTACTTC. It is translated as CAMTSGGLNEQYF.

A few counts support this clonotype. CDR3 bases: TGTGCCAGCAGTTTTACAGGGGAAGTTTCGACCAACGTCCTGACTTTC. This translates into CASSFTGEVSTNVLTF. The chain recombines TRBV6-5 with TRBJ2-6; 7 nucleotides agree with TRBD1. This CDR3 contains 16 residues. The germline V gene encodes CDR1 MNHEY and CDR2 SVGAGI. V shed 4 bases, J shed 8 bases, and the junction held 11 bases outside the gene matches.

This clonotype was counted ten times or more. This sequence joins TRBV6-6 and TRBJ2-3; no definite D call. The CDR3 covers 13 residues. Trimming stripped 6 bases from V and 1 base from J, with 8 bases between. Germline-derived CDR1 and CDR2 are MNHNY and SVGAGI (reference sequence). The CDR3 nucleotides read TGTGCCAGCAGAGTGAGCGGCACAGATACGCAGTATTTT. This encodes CASRVSGTDTQYF.

Here the CDR3 reads CSAIHRGQETQYF. In nucleotides, the CDR3 is TGCAGTGCCATTCACAGGGGGCAAGAGACCCAGTACTTC. The J gene is TRBJ2-5, the V gene TRBV20-1; 8 positions agree with TRBD1. The germline CDR1 and CDR2 sequences are DFQATT and SNEGSKA (reference sequence). CDR3 length: 13 amino acids. V shed 6 bases, J shed 2 bases, and the junction held 5 bases outside the gene matches.

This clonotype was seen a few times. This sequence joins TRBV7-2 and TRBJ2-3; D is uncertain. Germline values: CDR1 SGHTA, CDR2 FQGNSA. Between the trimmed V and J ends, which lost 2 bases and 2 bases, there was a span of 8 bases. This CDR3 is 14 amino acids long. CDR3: CASSLSRNTDTQYF. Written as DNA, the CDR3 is TGTGCCAGCAGCTTATCGCGGAACACAGATACGCAGTATTTT.

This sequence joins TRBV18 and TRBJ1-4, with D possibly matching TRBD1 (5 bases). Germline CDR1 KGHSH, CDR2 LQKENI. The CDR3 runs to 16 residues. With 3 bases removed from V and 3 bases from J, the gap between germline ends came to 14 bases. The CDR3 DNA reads TGTGCCAGCTCACCGAGCAGGGTTGTAGCTAATGAAAAACTGTTTTTT. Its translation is CASSPSRVVANEKLFF.

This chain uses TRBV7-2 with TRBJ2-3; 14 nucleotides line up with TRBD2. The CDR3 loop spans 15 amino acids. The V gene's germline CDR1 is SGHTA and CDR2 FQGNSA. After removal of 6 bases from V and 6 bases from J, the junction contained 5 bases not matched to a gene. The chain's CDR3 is CASRLTSGRVDTQYF. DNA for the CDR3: TGTGCCAGCAGGCTGACTAGCGGGAGGGTTGATACGCAGTATTTT.

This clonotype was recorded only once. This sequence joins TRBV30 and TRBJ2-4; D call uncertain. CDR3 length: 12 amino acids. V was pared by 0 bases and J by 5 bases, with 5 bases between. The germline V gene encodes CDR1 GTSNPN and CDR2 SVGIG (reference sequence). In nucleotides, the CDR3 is TGTGCCTGGAGTGTTGGAGAAAACATTCAGTACTTC. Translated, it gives CAWSVGENIQYF. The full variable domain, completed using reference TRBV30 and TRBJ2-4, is SQTIHQWPATLVQPVGSPLSLECTVEGTSNPNLYWYRQAAGRGLQLLFYSVGIGQISSEVPQNLSASRPQDRQFILSSKKLLLSDSGFYLCAWSVGENIQYFGAGTRLSVL.

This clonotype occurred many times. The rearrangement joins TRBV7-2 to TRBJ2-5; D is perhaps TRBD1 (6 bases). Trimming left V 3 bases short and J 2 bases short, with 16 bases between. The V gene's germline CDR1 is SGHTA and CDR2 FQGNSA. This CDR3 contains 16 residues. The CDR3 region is CASSLGSQGKQETQYF. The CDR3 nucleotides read TGTGCCAGCAGCTTGGGCTCACAGGGCAAACAAGAGACCCAGTACTTC.